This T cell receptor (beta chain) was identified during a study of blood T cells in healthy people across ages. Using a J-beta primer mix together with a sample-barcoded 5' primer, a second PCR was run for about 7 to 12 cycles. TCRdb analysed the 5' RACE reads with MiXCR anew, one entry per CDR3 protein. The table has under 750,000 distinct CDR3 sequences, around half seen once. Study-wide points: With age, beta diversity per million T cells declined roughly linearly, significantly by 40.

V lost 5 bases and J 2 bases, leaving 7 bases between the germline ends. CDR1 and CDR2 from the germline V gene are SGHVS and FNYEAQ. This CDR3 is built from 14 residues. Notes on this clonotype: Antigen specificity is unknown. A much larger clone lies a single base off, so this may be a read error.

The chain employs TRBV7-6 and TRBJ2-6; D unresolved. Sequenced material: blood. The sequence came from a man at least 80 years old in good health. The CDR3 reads CASSVGTGANVLTF. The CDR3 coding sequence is TGTGCCAGCAGCGTAGGGACTGGGGCCAACGTCCTGACTTTC.